The clone carrying this T cell receptor beta chain has a single count. This sample is part of a study of T cells in Graves' hyperthyroidism and ophthalmopathy. Looked up from germline, CDR1 is SGHDT and CDR2 is YYEEEE. The CDR3 covers 14 residues. V was cut by 1 base and J by 5 bases, with 13 bases left in between. Diagnoses rested on clinical symptoms, serum thyroxine and TRAb, thyroid ultrasound and orbital computed tomography. PBMCs were sourced from roughly 9.1 ml fresh peripheral blood. TCR beta CDR3 regions were amplified from RNA transcripts. A first-round RT-PCR of the TCR CDR3 used the HTBI primer set. One entry per CDR3 protein results from TCRdb running MiXCR on the multiplex PCR reads. The sample has a few hundred thousand distinct CDR3 sequences; over 15% are singletons.

Input material: blood. The chain combines TRBV5-6 with TRBJ2-7; D is perhaps TRBD2 (5 bases). The origin of this receptor is a woman in her thirties or forties with Graves' ophthalmopathy. Written as DNA, the CDR3 is TGTGCCAGCAGCTTGTATTTGAGGGTGGACGAGCAGTACTTC. This encodes CASSLYLRVDEQYF.